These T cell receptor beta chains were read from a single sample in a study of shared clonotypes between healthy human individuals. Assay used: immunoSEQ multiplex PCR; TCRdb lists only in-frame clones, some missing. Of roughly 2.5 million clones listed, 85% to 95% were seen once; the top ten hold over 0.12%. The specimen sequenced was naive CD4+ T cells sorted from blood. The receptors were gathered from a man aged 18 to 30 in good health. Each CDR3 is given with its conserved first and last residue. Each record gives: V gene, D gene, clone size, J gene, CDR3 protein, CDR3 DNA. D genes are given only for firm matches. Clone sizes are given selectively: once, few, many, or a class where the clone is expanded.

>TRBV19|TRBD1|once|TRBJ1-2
CASSIPGQGSYGYTF
TGTGCCAGTAGTATACCCGGACAGGGGTCCTATGGCTACACCTTC
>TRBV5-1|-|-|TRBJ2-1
CASSLAEGGPYNEQFF
TGCGCCAGCAGCTTGGCCGAAGGGGGGCCCTACAATGAGCAGTTCTTC
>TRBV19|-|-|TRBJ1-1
CASSIDQGPGTEAFF
TGTGCCAGTAGTATAGACCAGGGGCCGGGCACTGAAGCTTTCTTT
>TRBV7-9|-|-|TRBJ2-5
CASSLATPNQETQYF
TGTGCCAGCAGCTTAGCGACACCAAACCAAGAGACCCAGTACTTC
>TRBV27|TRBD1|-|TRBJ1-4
CASSLTGQLTNEKLFF
TGTGCCAGCAGTTTAACGGGACAGCTAACTAATGAAAAACTGTTTTTT
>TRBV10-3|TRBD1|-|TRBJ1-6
CAISAGQDSPLHF
TGTGCCATCAGTGCGGGACAGGATTCACCCCTCCACTTT
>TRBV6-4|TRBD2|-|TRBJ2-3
CASTPGAGGGTDTQYF
TGTGCCAGCACCCCCGGGGCGGGAGGTGGGACAGATACGCAGTATTTT
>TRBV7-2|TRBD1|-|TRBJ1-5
CASSLDPGGGQPQHF
TGTGCCAGCAGCTTAGACCCAGGGGGCGGTCAGCCCCAGCATTTT
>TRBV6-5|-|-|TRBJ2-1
CASIGIYNEQFF
TGTGCCAGCATCGGGATCTACAATGAGCAGTTCTTC
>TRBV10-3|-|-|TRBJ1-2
CAISELQGYGYTF
TGTGCCATCAGTGAGTTACAGGGCTATGGCTACACCTTC
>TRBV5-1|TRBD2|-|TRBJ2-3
CASNGGTSTDTQYF
TGCGCCAGCAACGGGGGGACTAGCACAGATACGCAGTATTTT
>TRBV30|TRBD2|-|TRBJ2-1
CAWSVGGRQYNEQFF
TGTGCCTGGAGTGTAGGCGGGAGACAATACAATGAGCAGTTCTTC
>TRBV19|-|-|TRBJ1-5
CASSRRESNQPQHF
TGTGCCAGTAGCCGCAGGGAGAGCAATCAGCCCCAGCATTTT
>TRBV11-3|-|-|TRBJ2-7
CASSFSGLHEQYF
TGTGCCAGCAGCTTTTCTGGGCTCCACGAGCAGTACTTC
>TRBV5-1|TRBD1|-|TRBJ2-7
CASSRDRAYEQYF
TGCGCCAGCAGCAGGGACAGGGCCTACGAGCAGTACTTC
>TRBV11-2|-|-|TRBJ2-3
CASSLGTGIDTQYF
TGTGCCAGCAGCTTGGGGACGGGGATAGATACGCAGTATTTT
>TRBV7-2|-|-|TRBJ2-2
CASSLALARGTGELFF
TGTGCCAGCAGCTTGGCACTCGCAAGGGGCACCGGGGAGCTGTTTTTT
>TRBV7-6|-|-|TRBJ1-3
CASSSSTDGNTIYF
TGTGCCAGCAGCTCATCTACGGATGGAAACACCATATATTTT
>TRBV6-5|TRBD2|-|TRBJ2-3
CASTSGSDTQYF
TGTGCCAGCACTAGCGGGTCAGATACGCAGTATTTT
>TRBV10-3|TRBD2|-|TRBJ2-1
CAIRLAGATYNEQFF
TGTGCCATCAGGCTAGCGGGAGCTACCTACAATGAGCAGTTCTTC
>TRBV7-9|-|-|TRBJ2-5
CASSSLGHSSETQYF
TGTGCCAGCAGCTCCTTAGGACATTCCTCGGAGACCCAGTACTTC
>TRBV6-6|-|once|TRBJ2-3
CASSYMRTNTQYF
TGTGCCAGCAGTTATATGCGTACTAATACGCAGTATTTT